The rows below give T cell receptor beta chains drawn from one sample of a study of vaccination and CD4 T cells after COVID-19. MiXCR was run by TCRdb on the PCR reads, yielding one entry per CDR3 protein. This sample has fewer than 15,000 distinct CDR3 sequences, with about 53% found just once. No antigen has been assigned to these receptors. The sequencing here drew on CD4+ T cells from blood, cultured in vitro, taken before SARS-CoV-2 vaccination. Receptor source: a human donor who had recovered from COVID-19. Each CDR3 is given with its conserved first and last residue. Fields, in order: V gene, J gene, clone size, D gene, CDR3 protein, CDR3 DNA. A D gene is named only where the DNA matches it firmly. Rows may omit the clone size; those that give it use once, few, many or a size class.

TRBV6-5	TRBJ1-2	few	.	CASSSSGYGYTF	TGTGCCAGCAGTTCCAGCGGATATGGCTACACCTTC
TRBV6-1	TRBJ1-1	few	.	CASTRGGPEAFF	TGTGCCAGCACCAGGGGAGGCCCGGAAGCTTTCTTT
TRBV6-1	TRBJ2-7	.	.	CASSTSQAYYGLEQYF	TGTGCCAGCAGTACATCCCAGGCGTACTACGGCTTGGAGCAGTACTTC
TRBV27	TRBJ1-5	few	.	CASSLSGVDQPQHF	TGTGCCAGCAGTTTATCTGGAGTAGATCAGCCCCAGCATTTT
TRBV18	TRBJ2-5	.	.	CASSPLTPKETQYF	TGTGCCAGCTCACCACTGACGCCCAAAGAGACCCAGTACTTC
TRBV7-2	TRBJ1-5	.	.	CASSLQGDQPQHF	TGTGCCAGCAGCTTACAGGGCGATCAGCCCCAGCATTTT
TRBV10-3	TRBJ1-6	few	.	CAISKDNSPLHF	TGTGCCATCAGTAAAGATAATTCACCCCTCCACTTT
TRBV5-8	TRBJ2-1	.	TRBD2	CASSAGTSGYYNEQFF	TGTGCCAGCAGCGCCGGGACTAGCGGATACTACAATGAGCAGTTCTTC
TRBV19	TRBJ1-2	.	TRBD1	CASRDRVGDGYTF	TGTGCCAGTCGGGACAGGGTTGGGGATGGCTACACCTTC
TRBV2	TRBJ2-2	few	.	CASRGTGGAIGELFF	TGTGCCAGCAGGGGAACAGGGGGGGCGATCGGGGAGCTGTTTTTT
TRBV19	TRBJ2-7	.	.	CASRRREGSYEQYF	TGTGCCAGTAGGAGACGAGAGGGATCCTACGAGCAGTACTTC
TRBV7-6	TRBJ1-6	few	.	CASSLARNSPLHF	TGTGCCAGCAGCTTAGCGCGGAATTCACCCCTCCACTTT
TRBV2	TRBJ1-2	.	.	CASSEFGPKSGYTF	TGTGCCAGCAGTGAATTCGGGCCCAAGAGCGGCTACACCTTC
TRBV27	TRBJ1-6	few	.	CAKLGAGQIVTSPLHF	TGTGCCAAGCTAGGGGCAGGCCAAATTGTTACCTCACCCCTCCACTTT
TRBV7-3	TRBJ2-3	.	TRBD2	CASSLGLAGDTQYF	TGTGCCAGCAGCTTGGGACTAGCGGGGGATACGCAGTATTTT
TRBV6-2/TRBV6-3	TRBJ2-2	few	TRBD1	CASSRTGSTSGELFF	TGTGCCAGCAGCCGGACAGGTTCAACCTCCGGGGAGCTGTTTTTT
TRBV20-1	TRBJ2-1	.	TRBD1	CSETGTGLNEQFF	TGCAGTGAGACCGGGACAGGCCTCAATGAGCAGTTCTTC
TRBV20-1	TRBJ2-3	few	TRBD2	CSEGTSLDTQYF	TGCAGTGAAGGGACTAGTCTAGATACGCAGTATTTT
TRBV15	TRBJ2-3	few	.	CATGASASTDTQYF	TGTGCCACCGGGGCCAGCGCGAGCACAGATACGCAGTATTTT
TRBV2	TRBJ2-3	.	.	CASEQGKFTPTDTQYF	TGTGCCAGCGAACAAGGGAAGTTTACCCCCACAGATACGCAGTATTTT
TRBV7-8	TRBJ2-5	.	.	CASSVLQETQYF	TGTGCCAGCAGCGTACTGCAAGAGACCCAGTACTTC
TRBV11-2	TRBJ2-5	few	TRBD1	CASSLDPRPNRGETQYF	TGTGCCAGCAGCTTAGATCCTAGACCCAACAGGGGTGAGACCCAGTACTTC
TRBV6-1	TRBJ2-7	few	TRBD1	CASSEWGQTYEQYF	TGTGCCAGCAGTGAATGGGGACAGACCTACGAGCAGTACTTC
TRBV2	TRBJ1-1	.	.	CASRTGPFDTEAFF	TGTGCCAGCCGAACAGGGCCCTTCGACACTGAAGCTTTCTTT
TRBV6-1	TRBJ2-7	.	.	CASSQSEPYEQYF	TGTGCCAGCAGCCAAAGCGAGCCCTACGAGCAGTACTTC
TRBV28	TRBJ1-5	.	.	CASSLLLGGAGQPQHF	TGTGCCAGCAGTTTACTCCTCGGGGGCGCGGGTCAGCCCCAGCATTTT
TRBV28	TRBJ1-2	.	TRBD1	CASSPNAQGADYGYTF	TGTGCCAGCAGTCCAAATGCTCAGGGGGCCGACTATGGCTACACCTTC
TRBV2	TRBJ2-3	.	.	CASSPTTDTQYF	TGTGCCAGCAGCCCAACCACAGATACGCAGTATTTT
TRBV7-6	TRBJ1-5	.	.	CASSLDTAQPQHF	TGTGCCAGCAGCTTAGATACTGCTCAGCCCCAGCATTTT
TRBV7-8	TRBJ1-1	.	.	CASSLRQSVNTEAFF	TGTGCCAGCAGCCTTCGACAGAGCGTGAACACTGAAGCTTTCTTT
TRBV12-3/TRBV12-4	TRBJ1-5	once	.	CASSPEGGGGNQPQHF	TGTGCCAGCAGTCCCGAGGGCGGGGGCGGGAATCAGCCCCAGCATTTT
TRBV20-1	TRBJ1-5	medium-sized	.	CSGLTGVSNQPQHF	TGCAGTGGTTTGACAGGAGTCAGCAATCAGCCCCAGCATTTT
TRBV7-2	TRBJ2-3	few	TRBD2	CASSPWTSGTDTQYF	TGTGCCAGCAGCCCATGGACTAGCGGCACAGATACGCAGTATTTT
TRBV15	TRBJ1-5	.	.	CATSRDRVNQPQHF	TGTGCCACCAGCAGAGATCGAGTTAATCAGCCCCAGCATTTT
TRBV11-3	TRBJ2-2	.	.	CASSARQTANTGELFF	TGTGCCAGCAGCGCAAGACAGACCGCGAACACCGGGGAGCTGTTTTTT
TRBV6-1	TRBJ1-5	.	.	CASSENLGRGAYQPQHF	TGTGCCAGCAGTGAAAACCTAGGACGGGGGGCATATCAGCCCCAGCATTTT
TRBV6-1	TRBJ2-3	.	TRBD2	CASSAWARTSGRIGSTDTQYF	TGTGCCAGCAGTGCGTGGGCCCGGACTAGCGGGAGGATAGGGAGCACAGATACGCAGTATTTT
TRBV12-3/TRBV12-4	TRBJ1-5	.	.	CASSFRAGKRNQPQHF	TGTGCCAGCAGTTTTCGGGCAGGCAAACGCAATCAGCCCCAGCATTTT
TRBV20-1	TRBJ1-2	.	.	CSAGDTINYGYTF	TGCAGTGCTGGGGACACCATTAACTATGGCTACACCTTC
TRBV7-2	TRBJ2-1	.	.	CASSFLDRGKFF	TGTGCCAGCAGCTTTTTAGACCGCGGAAAGTTCTTC
TRBV19	TRBJ1-4	.	TRBD1	CASPYGTDEKLFF	TGTGCCAGCCCGTACGGGACAGATGAAAAACTGTTTTTT
TRBV6-1	TRBJ2-2	.	TRBD2	CASSKGLENTGELFF	TGTGCCAGCAGTAAGGGACTAGAGAACACCGGGGAGCTGTTTTTT
TRBV21-1	TRBJ2-1	once	.	CASSKGGTSGNSSYNEQFF	TGTGCCAGCAGCAAAGGGGGGACTAGCGGGAACAGCTCCTACAATGAGCAGTTCTTC
TRBV28	TRBJ2-1	.	TRBD2	CASSFHWLAGGGSYNEQFF	TGTGCCAGCAGTTTTCATTGGCTAGCGGGAGGAGGCTCCTACAATGAGCAGTTCTTC
TRBV19	TRBJ1-1	.	.	CASRPGGSPMNTEAFF	TGTGCCAGTAGACCCGGGGGCAGCCCCATGAACACTGAAGCTTTCTTT
TRBV20-1	TRBJ2-1	.	TRBD2	CSASGVAGKSYNEQFF	TGCAGTGCTAGTGGGGTAGCGGGAAAGTCCTACAATGAGCAGTTCTTC
TRBV4-1	TRBJ2-5	.	.	CASSPAGGRQTQYF	TGCGCCAGCAGCCCAGCCGGGGGGCGCCAGACCCAGTACTTC
TRBV19	TRBJ1-6	.	.	CASSIFPADSPLHF	TGTGCCAGTAGTATCTTCCCCGCAGATTCACCCCTCCACTTT
TRBV11-3	TRBJ2-2	.	.	CASSLDGGSNTGELFF	TGTGCCAGCAGCTTAGATGGGGGGTCGAACACCGGGGAGCTGTTTTTT
TRBV6-2/TRBV6-3	TRBJ2-1	.	.	CASSYDVKGSDEQFF	TGTGCCAGCAGTTACGATGTGAAGGGCAGCGATGAGCAGTTCTTC
TRBV6-1	TRBJ2-3	few	.	CASRDLVEADTQYF	TGTGCCAGCAGAGACCTAGTGGAGGCAGATACGCAGTATTTT
TRBV6-2/TRBV6-3	TRBJ1-2	few	.	CASLTKDSHGYTF	TGTGCCAGCCTTACTAAGGACAGTCACGGCTACACCTTC
TRBV20-1	TRBJ2-3	few	.	CSARDAGTPTDTQYF	TGCAGTGCTAGAGACGCCGGGACACCCACAGATACGCAGTATTTT
TRBV21-1	TRBJ2-5	.	.	CASSKAPLAGAPETQYF	TGTGCCAGCAGCAAAGCCCCACTAGCGGGAGCCCCAGAGACCCAGTACTTC
TRBV19	TRBJ2-6	.	.	CATAQGSSSGANVLTF	TGTGCCACCGCGCAGGGGTCAAGCTCTGGGGCCAACGTCCTGACTTTC
TRBV7-9	TRBJ2-5	few	.	CASSYRDGRQETQYF	TGTGCCAGCAGCTACCGGGACGGTCGTCAAGAGACCCAGTACTTC
TRBV20-1	TRBJ2-2	.	.	CSATSLGTGELFF	TGCAGTGCTACCAGCTTGGGAACCGGGGAGCTGTTTTTT
TRBV11-2	TRBJ2-7	.	.	CASSSSGVRVGVEQYF	TGTGCCAGCAGCTCCTCGGGGGTCCGGGTCGGGGTCGAGCAGTACTTC
TRBV11-2	TRBJ2-3	.	TRBD2	CASSLGLDTQYF	TGTGCCAGCAGCCTCGGACTAGACACGCAGTATTTT